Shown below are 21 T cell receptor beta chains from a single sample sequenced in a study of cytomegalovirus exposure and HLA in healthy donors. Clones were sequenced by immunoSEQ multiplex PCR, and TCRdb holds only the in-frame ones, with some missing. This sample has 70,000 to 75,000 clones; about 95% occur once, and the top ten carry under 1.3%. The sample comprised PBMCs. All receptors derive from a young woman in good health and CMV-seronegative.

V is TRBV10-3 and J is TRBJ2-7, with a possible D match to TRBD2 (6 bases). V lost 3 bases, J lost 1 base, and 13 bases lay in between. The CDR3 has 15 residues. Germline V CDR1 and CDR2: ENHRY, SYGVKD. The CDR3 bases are TGTGCCATCAGTGACGGCGGGATACGATCCTACGAGCAGTACTTC. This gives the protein CAISDGGIRSYEQYF.

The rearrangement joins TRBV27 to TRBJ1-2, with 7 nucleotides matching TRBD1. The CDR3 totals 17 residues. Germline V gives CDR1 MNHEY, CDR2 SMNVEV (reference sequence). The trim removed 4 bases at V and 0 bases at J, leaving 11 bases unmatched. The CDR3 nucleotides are TGTGCCAGCAGTTCCATCCCCGGGACAGACTCTAACTATGGCTACACCTTC. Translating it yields CASSSIPGTDSNYGYTF.

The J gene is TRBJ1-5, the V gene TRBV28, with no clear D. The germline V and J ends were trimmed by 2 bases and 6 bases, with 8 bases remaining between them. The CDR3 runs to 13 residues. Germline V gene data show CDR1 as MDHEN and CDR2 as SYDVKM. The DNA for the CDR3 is TGTGCCAGCAGTTTAGTACAGAGTCAGCCCCAGCATTTT. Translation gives CASSLVQSQPQHF.

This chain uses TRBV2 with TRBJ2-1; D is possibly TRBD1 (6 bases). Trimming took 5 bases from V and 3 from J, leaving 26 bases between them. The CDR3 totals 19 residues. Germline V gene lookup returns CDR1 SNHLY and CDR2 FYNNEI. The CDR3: CASSPTPTKTDRDYNEQFF. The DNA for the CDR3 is TGTGCCAGCAGTCCGACGCCGACCAAGACGGACAGAGACTACAATGAGCAGTTCTTC.

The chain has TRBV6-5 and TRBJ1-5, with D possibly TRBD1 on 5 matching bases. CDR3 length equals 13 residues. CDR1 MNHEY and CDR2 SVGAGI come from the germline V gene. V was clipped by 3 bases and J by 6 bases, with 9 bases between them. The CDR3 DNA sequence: TGTGCCAGCAGTTATGGGGCGCGTCAGCCCCAGCATTTT. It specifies CASSYGARQPQHF.

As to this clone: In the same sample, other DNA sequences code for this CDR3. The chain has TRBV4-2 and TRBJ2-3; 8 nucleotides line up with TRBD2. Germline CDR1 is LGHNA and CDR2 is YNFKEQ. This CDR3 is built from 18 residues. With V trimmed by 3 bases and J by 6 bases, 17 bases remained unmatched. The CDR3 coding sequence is TGTGCCAGCAGCCAGGGCGATTTCGCGCGGGGGGCCACGGATACGCAGTATTTT. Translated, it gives CASSQGDFARGATDTQYF.

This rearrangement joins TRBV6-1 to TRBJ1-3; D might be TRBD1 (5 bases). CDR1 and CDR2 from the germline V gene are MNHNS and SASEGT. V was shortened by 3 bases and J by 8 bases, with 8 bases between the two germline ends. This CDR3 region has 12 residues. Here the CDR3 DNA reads TGTGCCAGCAGTGACACGGGGGACACCATATATTTT. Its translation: CASSDTGDTIYF.

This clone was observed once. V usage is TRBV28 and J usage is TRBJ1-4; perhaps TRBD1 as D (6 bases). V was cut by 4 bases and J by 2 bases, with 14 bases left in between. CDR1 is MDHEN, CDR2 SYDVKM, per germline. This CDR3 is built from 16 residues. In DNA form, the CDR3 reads TGTGCCAGCAGTTCTTTCGAGGACAGCACTAATGAAAAACTGTTTTTT. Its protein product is CASSSFEDSTNEKLFF. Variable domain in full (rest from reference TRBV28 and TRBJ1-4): DVKVTQSSRYLVKRTGEKVFLECVQDMDHENMFWYRQDPGLGLRLIYFSYDVKMKEKGDIPEGYSVSREKKERFSLILESASTNQTSMYLCASSSFEDSTNEKLFFGSGTQLSVL.

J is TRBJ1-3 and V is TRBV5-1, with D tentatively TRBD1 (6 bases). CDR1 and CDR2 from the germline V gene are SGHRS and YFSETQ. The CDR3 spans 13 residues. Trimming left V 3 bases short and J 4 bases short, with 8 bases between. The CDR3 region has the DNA TGCGCCAGCAGCTACAGGGAAGGAAACACCATATATTTT. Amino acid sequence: CASSYREGNTIYF.

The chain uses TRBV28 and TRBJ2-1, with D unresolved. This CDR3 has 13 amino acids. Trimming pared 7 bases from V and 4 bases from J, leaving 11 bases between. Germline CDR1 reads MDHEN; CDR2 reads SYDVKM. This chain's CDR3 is CASTLEAYNEQFF. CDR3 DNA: TGTGCCAGCACCCTAGAAGCGTACAATGAGCAGTTCTTC. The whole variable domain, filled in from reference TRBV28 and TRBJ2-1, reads DVKVTQSSRYLVKRTGEKVFLECVQDMDHENMFWYRQDPGLGLRLIYFSYDVKMKEKGDIPEGYSVSREKKERFSLILESASTNQTSMYLCASTLEAYNEQFFGPGTRLTVL.

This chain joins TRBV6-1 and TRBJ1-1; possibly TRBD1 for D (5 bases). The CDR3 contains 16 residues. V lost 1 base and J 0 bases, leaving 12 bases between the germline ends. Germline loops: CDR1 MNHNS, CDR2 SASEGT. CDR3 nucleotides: TGTGCCAGCAGTGAAGAACCTACAGGCTTGAACACTGAAGCTTTCTTT. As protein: CASSEEPTGLNTEAFF.

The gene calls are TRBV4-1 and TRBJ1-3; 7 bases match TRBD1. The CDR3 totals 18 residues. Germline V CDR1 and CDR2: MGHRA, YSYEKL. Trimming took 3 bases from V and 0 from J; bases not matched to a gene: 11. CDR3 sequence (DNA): TGCGCCAGCAGCCAGGAACGCGACAGGGCGGACTCTGGAAACACCATATATTTT. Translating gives CASSQERDRADSGNTIYF.

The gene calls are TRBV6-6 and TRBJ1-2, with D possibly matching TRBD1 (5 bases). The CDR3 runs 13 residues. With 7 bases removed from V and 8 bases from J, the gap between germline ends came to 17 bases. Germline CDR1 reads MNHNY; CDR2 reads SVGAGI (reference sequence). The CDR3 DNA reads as TGTGCCAGCATCCCGGGGGGGATTCGGGGCTACACCTTC. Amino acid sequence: CASIPGGIRGYTF.

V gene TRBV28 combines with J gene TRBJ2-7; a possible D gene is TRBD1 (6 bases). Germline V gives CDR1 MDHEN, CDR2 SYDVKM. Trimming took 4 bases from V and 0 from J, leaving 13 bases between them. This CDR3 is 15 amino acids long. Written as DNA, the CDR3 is TGTGCCAGCAGTTCCCGCAGGGGCAGCTCCTACGAGCAGTACTTC. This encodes CASSSRRGSSYEQYF.

The CDR3 protein is CASGLAGSYEQYF. CDR3 sequence (DNA): TGTGCCAGCGGATTAGCGGGGAGCTACGAGCAGTACTTC. This chain links TRBV7-9 with TRBJ2-7, with TRBD2 identical over 8 bases. The J segment lost 3 bases and the V segment lost 8 bases, leaving 6 bases of the junction unmatched. CDR3 length: 13 residues. Per germline, CDR1 SEHNR and CDR2 FQNEAQ (reference sequence).

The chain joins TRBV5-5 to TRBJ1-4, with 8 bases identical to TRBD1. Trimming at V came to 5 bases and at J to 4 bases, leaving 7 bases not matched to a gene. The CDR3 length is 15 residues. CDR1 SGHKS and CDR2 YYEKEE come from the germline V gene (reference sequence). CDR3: CASRGQALYNEKLFF. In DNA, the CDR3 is TGTGCCAGCAGGGGACAGGCTCTGTATAATGAAAAACTGTTTTTT.

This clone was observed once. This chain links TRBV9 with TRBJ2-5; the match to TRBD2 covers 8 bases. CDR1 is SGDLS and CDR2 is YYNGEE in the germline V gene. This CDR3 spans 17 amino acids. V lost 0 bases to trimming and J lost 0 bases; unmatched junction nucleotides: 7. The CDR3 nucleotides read TGTGCCAGCAGCGTAGACCTTCTACTAGCGGACCAAGAGACCCAGTACTTC. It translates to CASSVDLLLADQETQYF. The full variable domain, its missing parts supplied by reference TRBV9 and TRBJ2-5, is DSGVTQTPKHLITATGQRVTLRCSPRSGDLSVYWYQQSLDQGLQFLIQYYNGEERAKGNILERFSAQQFPDLHSELNLSSLELGDSALYFCASSVDLLLADQETQYFGPGTRLLVL.

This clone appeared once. Written as DNA, the CDR3 is TGTGCCAGCAGCTCGGGACAGGGCCACACAGATACGCAGTATTTT. It yields the protein CASSSGQGHTDTQYF. The gene calls are TRBV5-4 and TRBJ2-3; 9 bases agree with TRBD1. The CDR3 covers 15 residues. Germline assignment: CDR1 SGHNT and CDR2 YYREEE (reference sequence). Unmatched junction bases numbered 4, after V lost 3 bases and J lost 2 bases.

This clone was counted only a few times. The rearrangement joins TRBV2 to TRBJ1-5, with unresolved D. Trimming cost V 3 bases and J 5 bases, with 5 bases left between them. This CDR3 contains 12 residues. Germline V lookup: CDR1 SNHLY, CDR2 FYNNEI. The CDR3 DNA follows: TGTGCCAGCAGTGATCAGTATCAGCCCCAGCATTTT. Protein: CASSDQYQPQHF.

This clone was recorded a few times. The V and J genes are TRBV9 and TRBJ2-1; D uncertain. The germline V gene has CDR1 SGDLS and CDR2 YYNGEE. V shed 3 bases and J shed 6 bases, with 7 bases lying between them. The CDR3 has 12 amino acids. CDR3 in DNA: TGTGCCAGCAGCGCCCTTAGCAATGAGCAGTTCTTC. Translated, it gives CASSALSNEQFF.

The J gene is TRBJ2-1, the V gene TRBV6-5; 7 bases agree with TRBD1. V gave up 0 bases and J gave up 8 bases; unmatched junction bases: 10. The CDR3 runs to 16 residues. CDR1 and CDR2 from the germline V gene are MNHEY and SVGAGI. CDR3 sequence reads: CASSYSGDSLTDEQFF. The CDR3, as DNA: TGTGCCAGCAGTTACTCGGGGGACAGTCTGACCGATGAGCAGTTCTTC.